The 27 T cell receptor beta chains below all came from one sample that was sequenced in a study of blood T cell repertoires in COVID-19. Using immunoSEQ multiplex PCR, the repertoire was profiled, and TCRdb retains in-frame clones only, with some absent. This repertoire shows some 79,000 clones, about 89% found once; its top ten account for approximately 15%. Sequenced material: peripheral blood. These receptors came from a man in his 70s with active or convalescent COVID-19.

In its sample, this clone was seen a few times. Here the CDR3 reads CASSPGGRDTEAFF. Here the CDR3 DNA reads TGTGCCAGCTCACCCGGGGGGAGGGACACTGAAGCTTTCTTT. The rearrangement uses TRBV18 and TRBJ1-1; a possible D gene is TRBD1 (5 bases). Germline V lookup: CDR1 KGHSH, CDR2 LQKENI. V was cut by 3 bases and J by 3 bases, with 11 bases left in between. CDR3 length equals 14 residues.

This chain joins TRBV4-3 and TRBJ1-2; no firm D call. The CDR3 has 14 amino acids. V was pared by 1 base and J by 2 bases, with 8 bases between. Germline CDR1 is LGHNA and CDR2 is YSLEER. The DNA of the CDR3 is TGCGCCAGCAGCCAAGGTCAGCGGAACTATGGCTACACCTTC. Its translation: CASSQGQRNYGYTF.

This clone was seen only once. The rearrangement uses TRBV28 and TRBJ1-5; D not resolved. Germline loops: CDR1 MDHEN, CDR2 SYDVKM. The CDR3 length is 15 residues. V lost 2 bases to trimming and J lost 2 bases, with 10 bases between them. CDR3 loop: CASSLGGVGNQPQHF. The CDR3, as DNA: TGTGCCAGCAGTTTAGGCGGGGTTGGCAATCAGCCCCAGCATTTT.

This chain joins TRBV18 and TRBJ2-2, with 7 bases aligning to TRBD1. The germline CDR1 and CDR2 sequences are KGHSH and LQKENI. The CDR3 has 16 residues. After removal of 4 bases from V and 5 bases from J, the junction contained 10 bases not matched to a gene. This chain's CDR3 is CASSRTNRGRTGELFF. Here the CDR3 DNA reads TGTGCCAGCTCACGGACCAACAGGGGTCGGACCGGGGAGCTGTTTTTT.

V and J are TRBV30 and TRBJ2-7; perhaps TRBD1 as D (6 bases). Germline V CDR1 and CDR2: GTSNPN, SVGIG (reference sequence). The CDR3 runs 12 residues. The V end lost 5 bases, the J end lost 9 bases, and 17 bases lay between the germline ends. The CDR3: CAWEETGRGQYF. Written as DNA, the CDR3 is TGTGCCTGGGAGGAGACAGGTCGGGGGCAGTACTTC.

This chain links TRBV27 with TRBJ2-7; D is unresolved. Per the germline V gene, CDR1 is MNHEY and CDR2 is SMNVEV (reference sequence). This CDR3 is built from 15 residues. V lost 3 bases to trimming and J lost 3 bases, with 15 bases between them. CDR3 sequence (DNA): TGTGCCAGCAGTTTTATTCCTCCAGGCCTCTACGAGCAGTACTTC. Amino acids: CASSFIPPGLYEQYF.

The chain is built from TRBV7-6 and TRBJ2-5; the match to TRBD2 covers 7 bases. CDR3 length: 14 amino acids. Germline V lookup: CDR1 SGHVS, CDR2 FNYEAQ. Losses at the gene ends were 1 base for V and 5 bases for J; bases not matched to a gene: 4. Written as DNA, the CDR3 is TGTGCCAGCAGCTTAGGGACTAGTCGGGAGACCCAGTACTTC. It is translated as CASSLGTSRETQYF.

The J gene is TRBJ2-1, the V gene TRBV9; 8 nucleotides match TRBD2. The CDR3 has 17 amino acids. Germline values: CDR1 SGDLS, CDR2 YYNGEE. J was trimmed by 2 bases and V by 1 base; bases with no gene match: 8. CDR3 loop: CASSVFSGGGAYNEQFF. For the CDR3, the DNA is TGTGCCAGCAGCGTATTCAGCGGGGGTGGGGCCTACAATGAGCAGTTCTTC.

This clone was picked up a small number of times. This chain connects TRBV2 to TRBJ2-3, with TRBD2 identical over 12 bases. Trimming at V came to 6 bases and at J to 0 bases, leaving 7 bases not matched to a gene. Germline-derived CDR1 and CDR2 are SNHLY and FYNNEI. The CDR3 runs to 17 residues. The CDR3 DNA reads TGTGCCAGCAGGAGGTGGACTAGCGGGATTAGCACAGATACGCAGTATTTT. It yields the protein CASRRWTSGISTDTQYF.

This clone has just a few counts. The genes are TRBV5-1 and TRBJ1-1, with 9 bases fitting TRBD1. V gave up 0 bases and J gave up 5 bases; unmatched junction bases: 5. CDR1 SGHRS and CDR2 YFSETQ come from the germline V gene. The CDR3 is made up of 15 amino acids. This chain's CDR3 is CASSLETGGLTEAFF. CDR3 nucleotides: TGCGCCAGCAGCTTGGAAACAGGGGGCTTAACTGAAGCTTTCTTT.

This chain connects TRBV27 to TRBJ1-6; D is possibly TRBD1 (6 bases). V was trimmed by 1 base and J by 9 bases, leaving 13 bases between them. Germline lookup yields CDR1 MNHEY and CDR2 SMNVEV (reference sequence). The CDR3 is made up of 15 amino acids. CDR3 amino acids: CASSLWGGLGSPLHF. The CDR3 DNA is TGTGCCAGCAGTTTATGGGGGGGGCTGGGTTCACCCCTCCACTTT.

The genes are TRBV2 and TRBJ2-7; the match to TRBD2 covers 8 bases. This CDR3 contains 16 residues. Germline CDR1 reads SNHLY; CDR2 reads FYNNEI. V dropped 2 bases and J dropped 6; count of bases not matched to a gene: 12. In DNA, the CDR3 is TGTGCCAGCAGTGAAAGGGATAGCGGGAATGGTGGCGAGCAGTACTTC. Its protein is CASSERDSGNGGEQYF.

This clone was observed a few times. The chain has TRBV5-5 and TRBJ2-1, with D unclear. Germline V gene sequence: CDR1 SGHKS, CDR2 YYEKEE (reference sequence). Between the trimmed V and J ends, which lost 4 bases and 0 bases, there was a span of 11 bases. CDR3 length: 15 residues. The CDR3 region has the DNA TGTGCCAGCAGCCTAGACTTGCCCTCCTACAATGAGCAGTTCTTC. Translating it yields CASSLDLPSYNEQFF. Supplemented by reference TRBV5-5 and TRBJ2-1, the full variable domain reads DAGVTQSPTHLIKTRGQQVTLRCSPISGHKSVSWYQQVLGQGPQFIFQYYEKEERGRGNFPDRFSARQFPNYSSELNVNALLLGDSALYLCASSLDLPSYNEQFFGPGTRLTVL.

The gene calls are TRBV7-2 and TRBJ2-2; a possible D gene is TRBD2 (5 bases). V dropped 2 bases and J dropped 1 base, with 14 bases sitting between them. Germline CDR1 SGHTA, CDR2 FQGNSA. This CDR3 has 17 residues. The CDR3 nucleotides read TGTGCCAGCAGCTTAATCAGAGAGGGCCTGAACACCGGGGAGCTGTTTTTT. Its protein product is CASSLIREGLNTGELFF. The variable domain in full, with the rest retrieved from reference TRBV7-2 and TRBJ2-2, is GAGVSQSPSNKVTEKGKDVELRCDPISGHTALYWYRQSLGQGLEFLIYFQGNSAPDKSGLPSDRFSAERTGGSVSTLTIQRTQQEDSAVYLCASSLIREGLNTGELFFGEGSRLTVL.

V gene TRBV2 combines with J gene TRBJ1-1; the D gene is possibly TRBD1 (5 bases). Trimming took 5 bases from V and 0 from J, leaving 16 bases between them. Per germline, CDR1 SNHLY and CDR2 FYNNEI. The CDR3 length is 16 residues. The CDR3 loop reads CASSPQGLLMNTEAFF. In DNA, the CDR3 is TGTGCCAGCAGTCCTCAGGGTCTCCTGATGAACACTGAAGCTTTCTTT. The full variable domain, in which reference TRBV2 and TRBJ1-1 provide the parts outside the CDR3, is EPEVTQTPSHQVTQMGQEVILRCVPISNHLYFYWYRQILGQKVEFLVSFYNNEISEKSEIFDDQFSVERPDGSNFTLKIRSTKLEDSAMYFCASSPQGLLMNTEAFFGQGTRLTVV.

The chain recombines TRBV28 with TRBJ1-2; 11 nucleotides match TRBD1. Germline assignment: CDR1 MDHEN and CDR2 SYDVKM. CDR3 length: 15 amino acids. The V and J ends lost 7 bases and 6 bases, in that order; junction bases with no gene match: 10. CDR3: CASTRPGQGVNGYTF. CDR3 in DNA: TGTGCCAGCACGCGTCCGGGACAGGGGGTAAATGGCTACACCTTC.

This clone showed up just a few times. J is TRBJ2-1 and V is TRBV7-6, with TRBD2 matching over 7 bases. In germline, CDR1 is SGHVS, CDR2 FNYEAQ. J lost 7 bases, V lost 1 base, and 10 bases had no gene match. The CDR3 contains 16 residues. CDR3 nucleotide sequence: TGTGCCAGCAGCTTAGATTGGGGCGGGAGTGTGAATGAGCAGTTCTTC. Amino acids: CASSLDWGGSVNEQFF.

The chain combines TRBV4-2 with TRBJ2-1; TRBD2 matches at 7 bases. The J segment lost 4 bases and the V segment lost 0 bases, leaving 9 bases of the junction unmatched. Per germline, CDR1 LGHNA and CDR2 YNFKEQ. The CDR3 length is 17 residues. The DNA for the CDR3 is TGTGCCAGCAGCCAAGAAGATCTAGCGGCCTCTTACAATGAGCAGTTCTTC. Amino acid sequence: CASSQEDLAASYNEQFF.

The J gene is TRBJ2-3, the V gene TRBV5-6; maybe TRBD2 (5 bases). Germline V gene sequence: CDR1 SGHDT, CDR2 YYEEEE. This CDR3 contains 14 residues. The germline V and J ends were trimmed by 5 bases and 2 bases, with 12 bases remaining between them. The CDR3 loop reads CASSRGLNTDTQYF. As DNA, the CDR3 is TGTGCCAGCAGTCGCGGACTTAACACAGATACGCAGTATTTT.

This clone appeared a single time. This chain connects TRBV4-3 to TRBJ1-2; 9 nucleotides align to TRBD1. With 0 bases clipped from V and 8 bases from J, the junction kept 10 bases outside the gene matches. There are 16 residues in the CDR3. Germline V gene data show CDR1 as LGHNA and CDR2 as YSLEER. CDR3: CASSQDLGQGNSGYTF. CDR3 coding DNA: TGCGCCAGCAGCCAAGATTTGGGACAGGGTAACAGCGGCTACACCTTC.

The gene calls are TRBV9 and TRBJ1-2; D is unresolved. Deletions cut 2 bases from V and 8 bases from J, with 10 bases between. The CDR3 covers 12 residues. Germline lookup yields CDR1 SGDLS and CDR2 YYNGEE. The CDR3 is CASSVGRLGYTF. For the CDR3, the DNA is TGTGCCAGCAGCGTGGGGAGGTTGGGCTACACCTTC.

The CDR3 is CASSPDNAYNEQFF. CDR3 coding DNA: TGTGCCAGCAGCCCGGACAACGCCTACAATGAGCAGTTCTTC. The V call is TRBV28, the J call TRBJ2-1, with D possibly matching TRBD1 (5 bases). Trimming stripped 6 bases from V and 2 bases from J, with 11 bases between. The CDR3 covers 14 residues. CDR1 MDHEN and CDR2 SYDVKM come from the germline V gene. Full variable domain (missing parts from reference TRBV28 and TRBJ2-1): DVKVTQSSRYLVKRTGEKVFLECVQDMDHENMFWYRQDPGLGLRLIYFSYDVKMKEKGDIPEGYSVSREKKERFSLILESASTNQTSMYLCASSPDNAYNEQFFGPGTRLTVL.

The rearrangement uses TRBV6-5 and TRBJ1-1, with D unresolved. CDR1 is MNHEY, CDR2 SVGAGI, per germline. The CDR3 sequence is 14 residues long. V was cut by 6 bases and J by 1 base, with 12 bases left in between. The CDR3 loop reads CASRKGAENTEAFF. Written as DNA, the CDR3 is TGTGCCAGCAGGAAGGGAGCGGAGAACACTGAAGCTTTCTTT.

The V call is TRBV5-1, the J call TRBJ1-2; D is ambiguous. The CDR3 has 13 residues. Trimming pared 0 bases from V and 5 bases from J, leaving 8 bases between. Germline values: CDR1 SGHRS, CDR2 YFSETQ. The CDR3: CASSLDSLYGYTF. CDR3 DNA: TGCGCCAGCAGCTTGGACAGTCTTTATGGCTACACCTTC.

This clone was found a few times. This rearrangement joins TRBV27 to TRBJ2-7, with D perhaps matching TRBD1 (6 bases). The CDR3 totals 13 residues. CDR1 and CDR2 (germline): MNHEY, SMNVEV (reference sequence). The ends were cut back, 5 bases at V and 5 bases at J, with 13 bases in the middle. In DNA form, the CDR3 reads TGTGCCAGCAGTCGCACAGGGTTCAACGAGCAGTACTTC. Encoded protein: CASSRTGFNEQYF.

The chain combines TRBV24-1 with TRBJ1-2; D is ambiguous. Trimming cost V 4 bases and J 8 bases, with 13 bases left between them. Germline values: CDR1 KGHDR, CDR2 SFDVKD. CDR3 length equals 13 residues. The CDR3 nucleotides read TGTGCCACCAGTGACCGCATCGGAGGGGGCTACACCTTC. This translates into CATSDRIGGGYTF.

The count of this clone is one. The chain recombines TRBV5-1 with TRBJ2-3, with a tentative D call TRBD2 (7 bases). Germline loops: CDR1 SGHRS, CDR2 YFSETQ. Trimming cost V 2 bases and J 0 bases, with 16 bases left between them. The CDR3 runs 17 residues. The CDR3 loop reads CASSFRGLKTSTDTQYF. CDR3 bases: TGCGCCAGCAGCTTCAGGGGACTAAAAACTAGCACAGATACGCAGTATTTT. Using reference TRBV5-1 and TRBJ2-3 for the parts outside the CDR3, the full variable domain is KAGVTQTPRYLIKTRGQQVTLSCSPISGHRSVSWYQQTPGQGLQFLFEYFSETQRNKGNFPGRFSGRQFSNSRSEMNVSTLELGDSALYLCASSFRGLKTSTDTQYFGPGTRLTVL.